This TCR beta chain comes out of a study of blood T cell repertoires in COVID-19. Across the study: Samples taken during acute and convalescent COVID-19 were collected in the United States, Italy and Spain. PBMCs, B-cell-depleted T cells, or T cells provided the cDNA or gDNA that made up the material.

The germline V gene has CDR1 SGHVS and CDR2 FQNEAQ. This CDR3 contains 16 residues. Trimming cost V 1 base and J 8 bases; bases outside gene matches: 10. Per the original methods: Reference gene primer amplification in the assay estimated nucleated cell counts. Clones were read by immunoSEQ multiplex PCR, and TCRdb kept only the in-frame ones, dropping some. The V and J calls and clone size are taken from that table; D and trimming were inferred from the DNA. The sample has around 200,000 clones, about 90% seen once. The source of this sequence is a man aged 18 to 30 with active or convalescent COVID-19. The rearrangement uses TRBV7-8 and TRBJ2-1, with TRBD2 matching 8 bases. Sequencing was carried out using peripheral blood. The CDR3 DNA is TGTGCCAGCAGCTTAGTTTATCTAGCGGGTGAAGATGAGCAGTTCTTC. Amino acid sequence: CASSLVYLAGEDEQFF.